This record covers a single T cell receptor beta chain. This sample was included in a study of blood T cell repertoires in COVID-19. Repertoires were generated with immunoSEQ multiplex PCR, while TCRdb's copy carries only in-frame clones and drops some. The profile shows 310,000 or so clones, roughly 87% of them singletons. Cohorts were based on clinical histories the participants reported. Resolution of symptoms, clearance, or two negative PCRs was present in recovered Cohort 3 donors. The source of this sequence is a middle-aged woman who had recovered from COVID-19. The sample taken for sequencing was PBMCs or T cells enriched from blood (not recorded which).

In DNA, the CDR3 is TGTGCCAGCTTTACGGGAACTGCAACAGATACGCAGTATTTT. This encodes CASFTGTATDTQYF. The genes are TRBV7-8 and TRBJ2-3; possible D gene TRBD2, 5 bases. The CDR3 has 14 amino acids. Trimming took off 8 bases at V and 3 bases at J, with 15 bases between the two ends. Germline CDR1 reads SGHVS; CDR2 reads FQNEAQ.